Below, one T cell receptor beta chain is given with its context. When the RNA was reverse transcribed, random hexamers were used with an input of roughly 0.45 to 1 ug. The immunoSEQ assay covered 54 Vbeta and 13 Jbeta segments for CDR3. Via MiXCR, TCRdb re-called the immunoSEQ multiplex PCR reads, giving one row per CDR3 protein. Altogether some 99,000 distinct CDR3 sequences are present, roughly 95% being singletons, with the ten largest covering approximately 0.093%. The sample comes from a study of CD8 T cells in Susac syndrome. The V gene's germline CDR1 is MDHEN and CDR2 SYDVKM. This CDR3 spans 16 amino acids. V was pared by 4 bases and J by 5 bases, with 17 bases between. It was healthy donors who served as the controls, matched for age and sex. Negative isolation was used for CD8+ and CD4+ T cells, and FACS enrichment was applied to TEMRA cells.

This TCR was recovered from a human donor in good health. Sequences were obtained from CD4+ T cells from PBMCs. The rearrangement links TRBV28 to TRBJ1-4, with D possibly TRBD1 on 5 matching bases. CDR3 bases: TGTGCCAGCAGTTCTGGCTGGAAACAGGAAAATGAAAAACTGTTTTTT. Protein sequence: CASSSGWKQENEKLFF.